The source of this T cell receptor beta chain is a study of CD8 T cells in ankylosing spondylitis. A quantitative 5'-RACE method, one with molecular barcodes, was used to make TCR beta libraries. Via MiXCR, TCRdb re-called the 5' RACE reads, giving one row per CDR3 protein. The sample lists 150,000 or so distinct CDR3 sequences, approximately 10% seen once, with about 29% in the top ten. Many counts were recorded for this clonotype. Germline-derived CDR1 and CDR2 are MDHEN and SYDVKM. This CDR3 has 12 amino acids. Deletions cut 5 bases from V and 13 bases from J, with 17 bases between. Sequenced material: blood, either unsorted or a sorted T cell fraction (not recorded which). The V gene is TRBV28, the J gene TRBJ2-5; possibly TRBD2 for D (5 bases). The sequence was obtained from a male donor with ankylosing spondylitis or in good health (not recorded which). CDR3 bases: TGTGCCAGCAGTCCCCCCGGACTTAAGCGGTACTTC. Translating gives CASSPPGLKRYF. The full variable domain, in which reference TRBV28 and TRBJ2-5 provide the parts outside the CDR3, is DVKVTQSSRYLVKRTGEKVFLECVQDMDHENMFWYRQDPGLGLRLIYFSYDVKMKEKGDIPEGYSVSREKKERFSLILESASTNQTSMYLCASSPPGLKRYFGPGTRLLVL.